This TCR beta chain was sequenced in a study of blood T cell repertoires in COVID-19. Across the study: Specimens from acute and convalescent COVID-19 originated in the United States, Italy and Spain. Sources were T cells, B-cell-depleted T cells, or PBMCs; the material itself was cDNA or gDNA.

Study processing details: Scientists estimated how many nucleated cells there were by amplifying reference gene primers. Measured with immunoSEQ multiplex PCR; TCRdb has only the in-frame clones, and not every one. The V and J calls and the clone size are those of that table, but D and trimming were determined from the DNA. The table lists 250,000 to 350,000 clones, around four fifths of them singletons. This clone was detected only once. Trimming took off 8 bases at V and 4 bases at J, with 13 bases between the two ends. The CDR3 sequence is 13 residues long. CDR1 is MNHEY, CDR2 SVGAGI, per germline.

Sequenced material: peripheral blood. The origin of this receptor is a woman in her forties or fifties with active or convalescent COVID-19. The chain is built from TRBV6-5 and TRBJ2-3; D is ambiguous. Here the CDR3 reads CASASIRADTQYF. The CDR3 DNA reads TGTGCCAGCGCATCCATACGGGCAGATACGCAGTATTTT.